The 29 T cell receptor beta chains listed next were all sequenced from one sample in a study of T cell repertoires in cytomegalovirus infection. A single record per CDR3 protein comes from TCRdb applying MiXCR to the reads. The sample includes fewer than 250,000 distinct CDR3 sequences, roughly an eighth of them seen just once. The sequencing input was PBMCs. The receptors were sampled from a human donor in good health (CMV status not recorded). Some clones in this sample may be carry-over from other donors' samples.

There are many counts of this clonotype. This chain connects TRBV19 to TRBJ1-2; 11 nucleotides agree with TRBD1. The CDR3 covers 16 residues. CDR1 is LNHDA, CDR2 SQIVND, per germline (reference sequence). J gave up 6 bases and V 6 bases, and 12 bases lay outside the gene matches. The CDR3 loop is CASSSTRTGGVDGYTF. In DNA, the CDR3 is TGTGCCAGTAGCTCCACCCGGACAGGGGGCGTCGATGGCTACACCTTC.

This clonotype was seen a few times. The chain combines TRBV28 with TRBJ1-4; D is ambiguous. CDR3 size: 15 residues. V shed 2 bases and J shed 6 bases, with 13 bases lying between them. Germline V lookup: CDR1 MDHEN, CDR2 SYDVKM. The CDR3 here is CASSLMPDAHEKLFF. CDR3 coding DNA: TGTGCCAGCAGTTTAATGCCCGACGCCCATGAAAAACTGTTTTTT.

V is TRBV5-4 and J is TRBJ2-1; 7 nucleotides align to TRBD2. Germline trimming cut 0 bases from V and 14 bases from J; bases unmatched to any gene: 8. CDR1 is SGHNT, CDR2 YYREEE, per germline (reference sequence). The CDR3 totals 13 residues. CDR3 loop: CASSLGKTSWEFF. The CDR3 DNA sequence: TGTGCCAGCAGCTTGGGGAAGACTAGCTGGGAGTTCTTC.

This clonotype was recorded many times. The chain uses TRBV28 and TRBJ1-1, with D possibly matching TRBD1 (5 bases). The germline V gene encodes CDR1 MDHEN and CDR2 SYDVKM. Trimming removed 2 bases from V and 0 bases from J, with 22 bases in between. The CDR3 length is 19 residues. The CDR3 DNA reads as TGTGCCAGCAGTTTACCGGGACTCCTCTCAAAAACTTTGAACACTGAAGCTTTCTTT. This gives the protein CASSLPGLLSKTLNTEAFF.

This clonotype showed up many times. The chain couples TRBV7-2 to TRBJ1-2; D remains unclear. Germline loops: CDR1 SGHTA, CDR2 FQGNSA. The CDR3 contains 13 residues. V lost 3 bases and J lost 4, with 9 bases in between. DNA of the CDR3: TGTGCCAGCAGCTTCTCAGCCGGCTATGGCTACACCTTC. This translates into CASSFSAGYGYTF.

The chain links TRBV20-1 to TRBJ2-2; 7 bases agree with TRBD2. The germline gives CDR1 DFQATT, CDR2 SNEGSKA (reference sequence). This CDR3 spans 15 amino acids. V was clipped by 0 bases and J by 2 bases; unmatched bases: 3. CDR3 coding DNA: TGCAGTGCTAGAGATCCGGGAGGTAACACCGGGGAGCTGTTTTTT. Residues: CSARDPGGNTGELFF.

This clonotype was recorded many times. CDR3 loop: CASSTSRTGAIYGYTF. CDR3 bases: TGTGCCAGCAGTACATCTCGGACAGGGGCAATCTATGGCTACACCTTC. This sequence joins TRBV6-1 and TRBJ1-2, with 9 bases matching TRBD1. V lost 5 bases, J lost 4 bases, and 11 bases stayed unmatched. The CDR3 extends over 16 amino acids. Germline assignment: CDR1 MNHNS and CDR2 SASEGT.

The sample holds many counts of this clonotype. The chain carries TRBV7-2 and TRBJ1-5; no clear D. Germline CDR1 is SGHTA and CDR2 is FQGNSA. V was cut by 1 base and J by 4 bases, with 14 bases left in between. The length of the CDR3 is 16 residues. The CDR3 reads CASSLVGGEGNQPQHF. CDR3 bases: TGTGCCAGCAGCTTAGTAGGCGGGGAGGGAAATCAGCCCCAGCATTTT.

There are many counts of this clonotype. The chain combines TRBV12-3 or TRBV12-4 with TRBJ2-7, with 8 bases aligning to TRBD2. This CDR3 spans 15 amino acids. V shed 5 bases, J shed 2 bases, and the junction held 8 bases outside the gene matches. CDR3: CASSLASGPTYEQYF. The CDR3 region has the DNA TGTGCCAGCAGTCTTGCTAGCGGGCCCACCTACGAGCAGTACTTC.

This clonotype was counted at least ten times. The chain employs TRBV5-1 and TRBJ2-1, with D perhaps TRBD2 (5 bases). Germline V gives CDR1 SGHRS, CDR2 YFSETQ. The CDR3 has 15 residues. V was trimmed by 5 bases and J by 7 bases, leaving 19 bases between them. The CDR3 sequence: CASRFKGETGNEQFF. The CDR3 nucleotides are TGCGCCAGCAGATTTAAGGGTGAGACGGGGAATGAGCAGTTCTTC.

The gene calls are TRBV28 and TRBJ2-7, with 8 nucleotides matching TRBD1. Germline V gene sequence: CDR1 MDHEN, CDR2 SYDVKM. V dropped 6 bases and J dropped 5; count of bases not matched to a gene: 12. CDR3 length equals 15 residues. CDR3: CASSLGGQVFHEQYF. The DNA of the CDR3 is TGTGCCAGCAGCCTGGGGGGACAGGTATTCCACGAGCAGTACTTC.

This clonotype occurred many times. The rearrangement links TRBV7-2 to TRBJ2-2; possibly TRBD2 for D (5 bases). Trimming took 5 bases from V and 4 from J, leaving 8 bases between them. This CDR3 region has 13 residues. Per the germline V gene, CDR1 is SGHTA and CDR2 is FQGNSA. In nucleotides, the CDR3 is TGTGCCAGCAGCCCCGGGGTCACCGGGGAGCTGTTTTTT. Protein product: CASSPGVTGELFF.

The chain links TRBV20-1 to TRBJ1-2; TRBD1 aligns across 10 bases. The CDR3 extends over 13 amino acids. Germline CDR1 DFQATT, CDR2 SNEGSKA (reference sequence). Trimming cost V 1 base and J 4 bases; bases outside gene matches: 0. The CDR3 sequence is CSARGDRGYGYTF. CDR3 nucleotides: TGCAGTGCTAGAGGGGACAGGGGCTATGGCTACACCTTC.

The chain is built from TRBV19 and TRBJ1-5, with a possible D match to TRBD1 (5 bases). Looked up from germline, CDR1 is LNHDA and CDR2 is SQIVND (reference sequence). V was pared by 6 bases and J by 3 bases, with 18 bases between. The CDR3 has 16 amino acids. In DNA, the CDR3 is TGTGCCAGTAGGCATCGGGGGTCCCTAGCCAATCAGCCCCAGCATTTT. Translation: CASRHRGSLANQPQHF.

The table lists this clonotype with many counts. This chain links TRBV28 with TRBJ2-2; D is unresolved. The germline V gene has CDR1 MDHEN and CDR2 SYDVKM. The CDR3 covers 12 residues. Trimming removed 6 bases at V and 8 bases at J, with 10 bases between. CDR3 amino acids: CASSRVGGELFF. Here the CDR3 DNA reads TGTGCCAGCAGCCGCGTAGGGGGGGAGCTGTTTTTT.

This clonotype was recorded many times. This CDR3 reads CASSLELSAGDETQYF. CDR3 DNA: TGTGCCAGCAGCTTAGAGCTTTCGGCGGGGGACGAGACCCAGTACTTC. The rearrangement uses TRBV7-2 and TRBJ2-5; 7 bases fit TRBD2. Germline loops: CDR1 SGHTA, CDR2 FQGNSA. V lost 1 base and J lost 5; bases outside the gene matches: 10. This CDR3 is 16 amino acids long.

This clonotype occurred a few times. V usage is TRBV28 and J usage is TRBJ2-1; 7 nucleotides align to TRBD2. Germline CDR1 MDHEN, CDR2 SYDVKM. The junction had 6 bases not matched to a gene; V was cut back by 6 bases and J by 7 bases. The CDR3 loop spans 13 amino acids. CDR3 loop: CASRGGGGNEQFF. For the CDR3, the DNA is TGTGCCAGCAGGGGGGGGGGAGGGAATGAGCAGTTCTTC.

This clonotype turned up a few times. The chain recombines TRBV6-2 or TRBV6-3 with TRBJ2-6; 7 bases are shared with TRBD2. After removal of 6 bases from V and 0 bases from J, the junction contained 8 bases not matched to a gene. The CDR3 totals 17 residues. Germline CDR1 is MNHEY and CDR2 is SVGEGT. CDR3 coding DNA: TGTGCCAGCAGGTTGGGAGGGGCCCACTCTGGGGCCAACGTCCTGACTTTC. It yields the protein CASRLGGAHSGANVLTF.

This clonotype was seen many times. This rearrangement joins TRBV7-2 to TRBJ2-3; 8 bases are shared with TRBD2. J lost 2 bases, V lost 1 base, and 2 bases had no gene match. This CDR3 is 15 amino acids long. The germline V gene encodes CDR1 SGHTA and CDR2 FQGNSA. The DNA for the CDR3 is TGTGCCAGCAGCTTAGAGGGACTAGTCACAGATACGCAGTATTTT. Translation gives CASSLEGLVTDTQYF. Full variable domain (outside the CDR3, taken from reference TRBV7-2 and TRBJ2-3): GAGVSQSPSNKVTEKGKDVELRCDPISGHTALYWYRQSLGQGLEFLIYFQGNSAPDKSGLPSDRFSAERTGGSVSTLTIQRTQQEDSAVYLCASSLEGLVTDTQYFGPGTRLTVL.

This clonotype has a count of ten or more. The rearrangement uses TRBV6-6 and TRBJ2-5, with D possibly matching TRBD1 (5 bases). This CDR3 spans 12 amino acids. CDR1 and CDR2 from the germline V gene are MNHNY and SVGAGI (reference sequence). Trimming took off 7 bases at V and 1 base at J, with 7 bases between the two ends. The CDR3 DNA reads TGTGCCAGCAATGGGGCCCAAGAGACCCAGTACTTC. Protein sequence: CASNGAQETQYF.

This clonotype was seen repeatedly, ten times or more. The chain links TRBV7-2 to TRBJ2-2, with 7 bases identical to TRBD1. The germline gives CDR1 SGHTA, CDR2 FQGNSA. The CDR3 totals 15 residues. V lost 2 bases, J lost 6 bases, and 6 bases stayed unmatched. For the CDR3, the DNA is TGTGCCAGCAGCTTAATGAATCAGGGGGCCGGGGAGCTGTTTTTT. Translation gives CASSLMNQGAGELFF.

This clonotype came up many times. This sequence joins TRBV25-1 and TRBJ1-1; TRBD1 matches 7 bases. The CDR3 has 14 amino acids. In germline, CDR1 is MGHDK, CDR2 SYGVNS. V dropped 3 bases and J dropped 11; count of bases not matched to a gene: 12. CDR3 nucleotides: TGTGCCAGCAGTGACATTCCCCGACAGGGTGGGGCTTTCTTT. Translated: CASSDIPRQGGAFF.

The chain uses TRBV5-1 and TRBJ2-5; D might be TRBD1 (5 bases). V lost 0 bases and J 5 bases, leaving 11 bases between the germline ends. CDR3 length: 14 residues. CDR1 is SGHRS and CDR2 is YFSETQ in the germline V gene. In DNA, the CDR3 is TGCGCCAGCAGCTTGGAAGGGGCGCGGGAGACCCAGTACTTC. It is translated as CASSLEGARETQYF.

The rearrangement joins TRBV7-3 to TRBJ1-5, with 8 bases identical to TRBD1. CDR1 and CDR2 (germline): SGHTA, FQGTGA. CDR3 size: 13 residues. With 5 bases clipped from V and 5 bases from J, the junction kept 2 bases outside the gene matches. CDR3 DNA sequence: TGTGCCAGCAGCAAGACAGGGGATCAGCCCCAGCATTTT. Its translation is CASSKTGDQPQHF.

In this sample, this clonotype turned up a few times. This chain links TRBV15 with TRBJ2-2, with 8 bases that match TRBD2. CDR1 and CDR2 (germline): LNHNV, YYDKDF (reference sequence). CDR3 size: 15 residues. V was pared by 0 bases and J by 7 bases, with 4 bases of the junction left unmatched. Here the CDR3 reads CATSRDWGTSGELFF. CDR3 nucleotides: TGTGCCACCAGCAGAGATTGGGGGACTAGCGGGGAGCTGTTTTTT.

The chain is built from TRBV4-2 and TRBJ2-1, with 7 bases identical to TRBD2. Germline values: CDR1 LGHNA, CDR2 YNFKEQ. There are 13 residues in the CDR3. With V trimmed by 1 base and J by 9 bases, 3 bases remained unmatched. In DNA, the CDR3 is TGTGCCAGCAGCCAAGGACTAGCTTCTGAGCAGTTCTTC. Its protein is CASSQGLASEQFF.

This clonotype was seen once. The chain uses TRBV5-1 and TRBJ1-6; no definite D call. V was clipped by 0 bases and J by 5 bases, with 6 bases between them. CDR3 length: 14 amino acids. The germline gives CDR1 SGHRS, CDR2 YFSETQ. CDR3 bases: TGCGCCAGCAGCTTGGACACCAATAATTCACCCCTCCACTTT. Amino acid sequence: CASSLDTNNSPLHF.

This clonotype was seen more than once but under ten times. The chain carries TRBV7-2 and TRBJ2-1, with D tentatively TRBD2 (6 bases). CDR3 length equals 17 residues. From germline, CDR1 is SGHTA and CDR2 FQGNSA. V was cut by 1 base and J by 7 bases, with 20 bases left in between. CDR3 loop: CASSLERAGGPRNEQFF. CDR3 DNA sequence: TGTGCCAGCAGCTTAGAACGAGCGGGCGGACCCCGGAATGAGCAGTTCTTC.

V and J are TRBV19 and TRBJ2-7; perhaps TRBD1 as D (6 bases). Between the trimmed V and J ends, which lost 9 bases and 3 bases, there was a span of 12 bases. CDR3 length: 12 amino acids. Germline V gene sequence: CDR1 LNHDA, CDR2 SQIVND (reference sequence). The CDR3 region has the DNA TGTGCCAGCTCCGGGACACTCTACGAGCAGTACTTC. This gives the protein CASSGTLYEQYF.